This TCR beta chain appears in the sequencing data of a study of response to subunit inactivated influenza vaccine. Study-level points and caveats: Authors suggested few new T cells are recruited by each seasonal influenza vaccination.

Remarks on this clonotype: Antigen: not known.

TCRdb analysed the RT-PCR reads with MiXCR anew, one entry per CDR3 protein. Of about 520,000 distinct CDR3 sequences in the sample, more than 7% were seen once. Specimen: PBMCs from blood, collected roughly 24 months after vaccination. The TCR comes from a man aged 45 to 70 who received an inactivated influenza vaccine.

Here the CDR3 reads CASSARDYLGEQFF. CDR3 DNA sequence: TGTGCCAGCAGCGCCCGGGACTATCTAGGTGAGCAGTTCTTC. The chain is built from TRBV7-2 and TRBJ2-1; 7 bases map to TRBD2. Germline lookup yields CDR1 SGHTA and CDR2 FQGNSA. This CDR3 contains 14 residues. J was trimmed by 9 bases and V by 5 bases; bases with no gene match: 10.